These 15 T cell receptor beta chains were all obtained from the same sample, sequenced in a study of T cell repertoires in cytomegalovirus infection. TCRdb re-analysed the reads in MiXCR, keeping a single row per CDR3 protein. The table shows about 830,000 distinct CDR3 sequences, with less than 35% occurring only once. Which antigens these TCRs recognize remains unknown. The source material was cultured CD8+ T cells from PBMCs, sampled from culture after CMV antigen stimulation. Receptor source: a human donor in good health (CMV status not recorded). Some clones in this sample may be carry-over from other donors' samples.

This clonotype was seen at least ten times. V gene TRBV4-1 combines with J gene TRBJ2-7; TRBD1 aligns across 8 bases. This CDR3 comprises 14 residues. Trimming cost V 4 bases and J 2 bases; bases outside gene matches: 4. CDR1 and CDR2 (germline): MGHRA, YSYEKL. CDR3 in DNA: TGCGCCAGCAGCCCGCGGACAGGGCCCTACGAGCAGTACTTC. Residues: CASSPRTGPYEQYF.

V is TRBV6-2 or TRBV6-3 and J is TRBJ1-1; the match to TRBD1 covers 7 bases. The length of the CDR3 is 18 residues. Germline CDR1 MNHEY, CDR2 SVGEGT. The ends lost 7 bases at V and 0 bases at J; junction bases unmatched: 17. The chain's CDR3 is CASKFARRDSRMNTEAFF. The CDR3 nucleotides read TGTGCCAGCAAGTTCGCTCGCCGGGACAGTAGAATGAACACTGAAGCTTTCTTT.

This chain uses TRBV5-6 with TRBJ2-7; D possibly uses TRBD1 or TRBD2 (6 bases each). CDR1 SGHDT and CDR2 YYEEEE come from the germline V gene. The V gene lost 4 bases and the J gene lost 6 bases, with 17 bases spanning the gap. This CDR3 is 14 amino acids long. The DNA of the CDR3 is TGTGCCAGCAGCCCTCACCGGGGGCGCGTCGAGCAGTACGTC. It yields the protein CASSPHRGRVEQYV.

This clonotype occurred a few times. The gene calls are TRBV2 and TRBJ1-1, with D perhaps TRBD1 (5 bases). The CDR3 consists of 11 residues. CDR1 and CDR2 from the germline V gene are SNHLY and FYNNEI. The V end was cut by 6 bases, the J end by 4 bases, with 6 bases between. CDR3 amino acids: CASRTATEAFF. The CDR3 coding sequence is TGTGCCAGCAGGACAGCCACTGAAGCTTTCTTT.

This clonotype appeared many times. The rearrangement links TRBV10-3 to TRBJ1-2; a possible D gene is TRBD1 (5 bases). The CDR3 runs 15 residues. CDR1 is ENHRY and CDR2 is SYGVKD in the germline V gene. V was pared by 4 bases and J by 2 bases, with 14 bases between. CDR3 sequence: CAISADNDRNYGYTF. The CDR3 DNA reads as TGTGCCATCAGTGCCGATAACGACAGAAACTATGGCTACACCTTC.

This rearrangement joins TRBV5-1 to TRBJ1-1, with D unclear. Germline loops: CDR1 SGHRS, CDR2 YFSETQ. V was clipped by 4 bases and J by 4 bases, with 14 bases between them. This CDR3 spans 14 amino acids. This CDR3 is CASSGISTGTEAFF. The DNA for the CDR3 is TGCGCCAGCAGCGGGATATCCACCGGCACTGAAGCTTTCTTT.

The CDR3, as DNA: TGTGCCAGCAGTTCCTTTGACAGTCGCACAGATACGCAGTATTTT. Amino acid sequence: CASSSFDSRTDTQYF. The gene calls are TRBV28 and TRBJ2-3; the D gene is possibly TRBD1 (5 bases). CDR3 length: 15 amino acids. Trimming removed 4 bases at V and 1 base at J, with 12 bases between. Germline assignment: CDR1 MDHEN and CDR2 SYDVKM.

The V and J genes are TRBV7-9 and TRBJ1-5, with D possibly being TRBD1 (6 bases). The V end was cut by 0 bases, the J end by 4 bases, with 16 bases between. Germline V gives CDR1 SEHNR, CDR2 FQNEAQ (reference sequence). This CDR3 comprises 17 residues. The CDR3 DNA follows: TGTGCCAGCAGCTTAGCGCACCAGGGGACATGGAATCAGCCCCAGCATTTT. It specifies CASSLAHQGTWNQPQHF.

This clonotype was counted only a few times. This chain uses TRBV6-1 with TRBJ2-2; 13 nucleotides match TRBD2. V dropped 5 bases and J dropped 4; count of bases not matched to a gene: 4. This CDR3 is built from 16 residues. The germline gives CDR1 MNHNS, CDR2 SASEGT. The CDR3 region has the DNA TGTGCCAGCAGTCCTACTAGCGGGGGGGTCACCGGGGAGCTGTTTTTT. As protein: CASSPTSGGVTGELFF.

The rearrangement links TRBV27 to TRBJ1-2, with 9 bases matching TRBD1. Trimming took 4 bases from V and 0 from J; bases not matched to a gene: 9. The CDR3 runs 17 residues. Germline V CDR1 and CDR2: MNHEY, SMNVEV (reference sequence). CDR3 sequence: CASSSWTGARANYGYTF. The CDR3 DNA reads TGTGCCAGCAGTTCCTGGACAGGGGCCAGAGCTAACTATGGCTACACCTTC.

The chain links TRBV20-1 to TRBJ2-1, with 7 bases aligning to TRBD1. Losses at the gene ends were 0 bases for V and 7 bases for J; bases not matched to a gene: 15. The CDR3 is 17 residues long. From germline, CDR1 is DFQATT and CDR2 SNEGSKA (reference sequence). In nucleotides, the CDR3 is TGCAGTGCTAGAGATGTAGTAAGAGGGGGCAATCGGAATGAGCAGTTCTTC. Translated, it gives CSARDVVRGGNRNEQFF.

This clonotype was seen only a few times. V and J are TRBV7-3 and TRBJ2-2; TRBD1 or TRBD2 may be the D gene (6 bases each). The germline V gene has CDR1 SGHTA and CDR2 FQGTGA. This CDR3 is built from 15 residues. The V gene lost 4 bases and the J gene lost 6 bases, with 15 bases spanning the gap. Here the CDR3 DNA reads TGTGCCAGCAGCTACCTGGGGGGCGTCGCCGGGGAGCTGTTTTTT. The encoded protein is CASSYLGGVAGELFF.

The chain has TRBV20-1 and TRBJ2-3; 9 bases match TRBD1. The CDR3 covers 15 residues. The germline V gene encodes CDR1 DFQATT and CDR2 SNEGSKA (reference sequence). V was pared by 6 bases and J by 3 bases, with 10 bases of the junction left unmatched. The CDR3 reads CSAMGGQGRTDTQYF. In DNA form, the CDR3 reads TGCAGTGCCATGGGGGGACAGGGAAGGACAGATACGCAGTATTTT.

The chain employs TRBV6-6 and TRBJ2-7; the D gene is possibly TRBD1 (5 bases). The CDR3 covers 15 residues. V dropped 2 bases and J dropped 0 bases, with 11 bases sitting between them. Germline V gene data show CDR1 as MNHNY and CDR2 as SVGAGI (reference sequence). The CDR3 reads CASSYGAPSSYEQYV. CDR3 coding DNA: TGTGCCAGCAGTTACGGGGCCCCGAGCTCCTACGAGCAGTACGTC.

A few counts support this clonotype. J is TRBJ2-3 and V is TRBV4-2; D remains unclear. Per germline, CDR1 LGHNA and CDR2 YNFKEQ. V was trimmed by 0 bases and J by 6 bases, leaving 13 bases between them. The CDR3 is made up of 15 amino acids. As DNA, the CDR3 is TGTGCCAGCAGCCAAGAAGAGGCTCGCCGGGATACGCAGTATTTT. Translating gives CASSQEEARRDTQYF.